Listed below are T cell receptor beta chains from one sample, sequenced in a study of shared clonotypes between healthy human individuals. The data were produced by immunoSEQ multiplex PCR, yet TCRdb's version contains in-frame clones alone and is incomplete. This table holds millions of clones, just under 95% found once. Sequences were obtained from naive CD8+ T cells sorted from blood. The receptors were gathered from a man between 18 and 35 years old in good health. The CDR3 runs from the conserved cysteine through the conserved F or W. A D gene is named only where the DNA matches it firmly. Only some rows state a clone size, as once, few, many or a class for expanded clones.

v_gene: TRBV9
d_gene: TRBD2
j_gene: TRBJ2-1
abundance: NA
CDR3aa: CASSASGEQFF
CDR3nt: TGTGCCAGCAGCGCTAGCGGGGAGCAGTTCTTC

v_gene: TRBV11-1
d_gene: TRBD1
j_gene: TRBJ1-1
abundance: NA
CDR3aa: CASSLGRGHTEAFF
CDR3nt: TGTGCCAGCAGCTTAGGCAGGGGGCACACTGAAGCTTTCTTT

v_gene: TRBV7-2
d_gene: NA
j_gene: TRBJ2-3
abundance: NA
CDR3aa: CASSLLTGRRTDTQYF
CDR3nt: TGTGCCAGCAGCTTATTAACCGGGAGACGCACAGATACGCAGTATTTT

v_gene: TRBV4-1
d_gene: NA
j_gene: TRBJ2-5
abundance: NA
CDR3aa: CASSQGAEQETQYF
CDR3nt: TGCGCCAGCAGCCAAGGGGCAGAACAAGAGACCCAGTACTTC

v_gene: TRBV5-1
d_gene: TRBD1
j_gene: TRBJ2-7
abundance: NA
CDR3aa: CASSPSPGQGWDEQYF
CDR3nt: TGCGCCAGCAGCCCCTCACCGGGACAGGGATGGGACGAGCAGTACTTC

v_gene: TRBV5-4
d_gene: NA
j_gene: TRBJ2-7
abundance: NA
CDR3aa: CASSLAAGYEQYF
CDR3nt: TGTGCCAGCAGCTTGGCCGCCGGCTACGAGCAGTACTTC

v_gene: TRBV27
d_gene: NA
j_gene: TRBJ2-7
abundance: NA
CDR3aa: CASSLSLPGYEQYF
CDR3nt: TGTGCCAGCAGTTTATCCCTGCCGGGTTACGAGCAGTACTTC

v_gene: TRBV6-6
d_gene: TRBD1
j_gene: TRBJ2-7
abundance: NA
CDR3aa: CASSYHPIDREYEQYF
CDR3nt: TGTGCCAGCAGTTACCATCCGATCGACAGGGAGTACGAGCAGTACTTC

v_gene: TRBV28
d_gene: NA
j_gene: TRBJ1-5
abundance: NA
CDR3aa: CASSLDQPQHF
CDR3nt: TGTGCCAGCAGTCTAGATCAGCCCCAGCATTTT

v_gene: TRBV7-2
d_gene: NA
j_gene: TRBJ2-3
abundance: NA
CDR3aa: CASSLMSQGLDTQYF
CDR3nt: TGTGCCAGCAGCTTAATGTCACAGGGCCTAGATACGCAGTATTTT

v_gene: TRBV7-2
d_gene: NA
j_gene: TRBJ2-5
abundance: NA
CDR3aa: CASSFDDETQYF
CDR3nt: TGTGCCAGCAGCTTCGATGACGAGACCCAGTACTTC

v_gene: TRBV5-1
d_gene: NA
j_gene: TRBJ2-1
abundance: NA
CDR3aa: CASSLRGGVSYNEQFF
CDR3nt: TGCGCCAGCAGCTTGCGAGGCGGGGTCTCCTACAATGAGCAGTTCTTC

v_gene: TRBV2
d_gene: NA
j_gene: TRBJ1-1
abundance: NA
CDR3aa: CASSSGVLPIEAFF
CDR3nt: TGTGCCAGCAGTTCAGGGGTACTACCAATTGAAGCTTTCTTT

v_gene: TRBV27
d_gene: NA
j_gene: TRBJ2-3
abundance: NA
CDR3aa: CARERQSSTDTQYF
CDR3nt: TGTGCCAGAGAGAGACAGTCTAGCACAGATACGCAGTATTTT

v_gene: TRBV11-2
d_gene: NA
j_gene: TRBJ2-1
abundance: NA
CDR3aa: CASSFTPAGTEQFF
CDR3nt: TGTGCCAGCAGCTTTACCCCTGCCGGGACGGAGCAGTTCTTC

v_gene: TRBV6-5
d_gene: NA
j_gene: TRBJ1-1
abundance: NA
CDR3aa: CASRYNRVTEAFF
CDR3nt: TGTGCCAGCAGGTACAACAGGGTGACTGAAGCTTTCTTT

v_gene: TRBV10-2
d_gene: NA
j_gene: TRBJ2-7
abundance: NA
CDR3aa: CASSESLYEQYF
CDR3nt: TGCGCCAGCAGTGAGTCCCTCTACGAGCAGTACTTC

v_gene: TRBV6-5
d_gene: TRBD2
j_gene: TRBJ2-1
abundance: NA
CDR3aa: CASRLAGWYNEQFF
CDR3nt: TGTGCCTCCAGACTAGCGGGTTGGTACAATGAGCAGTTCTTC

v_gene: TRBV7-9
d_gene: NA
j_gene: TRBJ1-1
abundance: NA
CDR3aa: CASSYGGGNTEAFF
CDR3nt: TGTGCCAGCAGCTATGGGGGCGGGAACACTGAAGCTTTCTTT

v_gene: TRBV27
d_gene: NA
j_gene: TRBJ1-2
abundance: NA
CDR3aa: CASSPNVLVAGNYGYTF
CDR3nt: TGTGCCAGCAGCCCTAATGTTTTGGTGGCAGGTAACTATGGCTACACCTTC

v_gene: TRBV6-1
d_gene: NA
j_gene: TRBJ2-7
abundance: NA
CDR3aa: CASSEADPSWATYEQYF
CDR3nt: TGTGCCAGCAGTGAAGCTGACCCCTCCTGGGCAACCTACGAGCAGTACTTC

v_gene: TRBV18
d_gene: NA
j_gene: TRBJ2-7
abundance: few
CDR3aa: CASTLRDTSYEQYF
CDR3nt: TGTGCCAGCACCCTCCGAGACACCTCCTACGAGCAGTACTTC

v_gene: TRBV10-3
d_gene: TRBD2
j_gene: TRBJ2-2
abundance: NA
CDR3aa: CAIRGTSGGRTGELFF
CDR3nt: TGTGCCATCAGGGGAACTAGCGGGGGTCGCACCGGGGAGCTGTTTTTT